The 30 T cell receptor beta chains below come from one sample, sequenced in a study of identical twins. TCRdb reanalysed the 5' RACE reads using MiXCR and keeps one entry per CDR3 protein. Seen here are 420,000 or so distinct CDR3 sequences, approximately 17% observed once, and the top ten hold around 10%. Sequenced sample: naive T cells sorted from blood. These receptors were taken from a man aged 45 to 65 in good health.

This clonotype was detected ten times or more. The rearrangement links TRBV12-3 or TRBV12-4 to TRBJ2-7, with D possibly TRBD1 on 6 matching bases. The CDR3 is 14 amino acids. Trimming shortened V by 5 bases and J by 4 bases, and 15 bases separated the two germline ends. The chain's CDR3 is CASSPTDRPYEQYF. The DNA for the CDR3 is TGTGCCAGCAGTCCAACTGACAGGCCTTACGAGCAGTACTTC.

This chain uses TRBV12-3 or TRBV12-4 with TRBJ1-5, with D uncertain. The CDR3 has 15 amino acids. Trimming took off 4 bases at V and 4 bases at J, with 14 bases between the two ends. CDR3 amino acids: CASSSFGIPNQPQHF. The CDR3 DNA reads TGTGCCAGCAGTTCCTTCGGGATTCCTAATCAGCCCCAGCATTTT.

Many counts were recorded for this clonotype. The chain has TRBV5-1 and TRBJ2-5, with D perhaps assigned TRBD1 or TRBD2 (5 bases each). Deletions cut 3 bases from V and 2 bases from J, with 11 bases between. The germline V gene encodes CDR1 SGHRS and CDR2 YFSETQ. The CDR3 length is 14 residues. The CDR3 bases are TGCGCCAGCAGCTGGGACGGAAATCAAGAGACCCAGTACTTC. Its translation: CASSWDGNQETQYF.

The table lists this clonotype with a few counts. The chain is built from TRBV6-2 or TRBV6-3 and TRBJ2-7; D is perhaps TRBD1 (6 bases). This CDR3 comprises 14 residues. Germline assignment: CDR1 MNHEY and CDR2 SVGEGT. V lost 3 bases, J lost 2 bases, and 11 bases lay in between. The CDR3 protein is CASSYNDRPYEQYF. The CDR3, as DNA: TGTGCCAGCAGTTATAACGACAGGCCCTACGAGCAGTACTTC.

The J gene is TRBJ1-1, the V gene TRBV7-3; D gene unclear. CDR1 SGHTA and CDR2 FQGTGA come from the germline V gene. The CDR3 covers 13 residues. V was shortened by 3 bases and J by 5 bases, with 10 bases between the two germline ends. In DNA form, the CDR3 reads TGTGCCAGCAGCTTTAGGAACTTAACTGAAGCTTTCTTT. Its translation: CASSFRNLTEAFF.

This clonotype was observed a handful of times. The genes are TRBV6-1 and TRBJ2-5; 8 positions agree with TRBD1. Germline V gene data show CDR1 as MNHNS and CDR2 as SASEGT. V gave up 8 bases and J gave up 2 bases; unmatched junction bases: 10. This CDR3 has 15 residues. The CDR3 region has the DNA TGTGCCAGCCACGAAGGACAGGGCAGGCAAGAGACCCAGTACTTC. It translates to CASHEGQGRQETQYF.

This clonotype was counted at least ten times. The chain has TRBV29-1 and TRBJ2-1, with a tentative D call TRBD1 (5 bases). The CDR3 is made up of 12 amino acids. Trimming removed 4 bases from V and 7 bases from J, with 11 bases in between. CDR1 SQVTM and CDR2 ANQGSEA come from the germline V gene. CDR3 amino acids: CSVGQSGNEQFF. Here the CDR3 DNA reads TGCAGCGTTGGACAGTCTGGAAATGAGCAGTTCTTC.

There are many counts of this clonotype. This rearrangement joins TRBV4-3 to TRBJ2-1; tentative D call: TRBD2 (7 bases). Trimming removed 5 bases at V and 5 bases at J, with 13 bases between. This CDR3 is 14 amino acids long. CDR1 is LGHNA, CDR2 YSLEER, per germline. In DNA form, the CDR3 reads TGCGCCAGCAGCAGGGGGGGCATAAACAATGAGCAGTTCTTC. It yields the protein CASSRGGINNEQFF.

In this sample, this clonotype turned up a few times. The chain employs TRBV20-1 and TRBJ2-5; D may be TRBD1 or TRBD2 (5 bases each). Trimming stripped 4 bases from V and 1 base from J, with 10 bases between. The CDR3 loop spans 13 amino acids. CDR1 and CDR2 from the germline V gene are DFQATT and SNEGSKA (reference sequence). In DNA, the CDR3 is TGCAGTGCTACCCGGGACGTCCAAGAGACCCAGTACTTC. This codes for CSATRDVQETQYF.

This clonotype was recorded at least ten times. CDR3 in amino acids: CASSQELAERTDTQYF. The CDR3 DNA sequence: TGTGCCAGCAGCCAAGAACTAGCGGAGCGCACAGATACGCAGTATTTT. The rearrangement links TRBV4-2 to TRBJ2-3, with 8 bases identical to TRBD2. The CDR3 runs 16 residues. CDR1 is LGHNA and CDR2 is YNFKEQ in the germline V gene. After removal of 0 bases from V and 1 base from J, the junction contained 3 bases not matched to a gene.

This clonotype was seen a few times. The chain is built from TRBV5-1 and TRBJ2-3; no clear D. The germline V gene encodes CDR1 SGHRS and CDR2 YFSETQ. CDR3 length equals 13 residues. V lost 4 bases and J 6 bases, leaving 12 bases between the germline ends. The CDR3 loop is CASSDAPRDTQYF. In DNA form, the CDR3 reads TGCGCCAGCAGCGATGCCCCACGGGATACGCAGTATTTT. Variable domain in full (rest from reference TRBV5-1 and TRBJ2-3): KAGVTQTPRYLIKTRGQQVTLSCSPISGHRSVSWYQQTPGQGLQFLFEYFSETQRNKGNFPGRFSGRQFSNSRSEMNVSTLELGDSALYLCASSDAPRDTQYFGPGTRLTVL.

This clonotype was detected only once. The chain is built from TRBV6-1 and TRBJ2-5; no reliable D call. With 7 bases removed from V and 4 bases from J, the gap between germline ends came to 16 bases. CDR1 is MNHNS and CDR2 is SASEGT in the germline V gene. The CDR3 has 14 amino acids. DNA for the CDR3: TGTGCCAGCACCCCAGTTGGGGTTCGAGAGACCCAGTACTTC. Encoded protein: CASTPVGVRETQYF.

This clonotype came up a few times. The rearrangement joins TRBV7-2 to TRBJ2-1; 7 bases map to TRBD1. Germline V gene data show CDR1 as SGHTA and CDR2 as FQGNSA. The CDR3 has 14 residues. The J segment lost 7 bases and the V segment lost 4 bases, leaving 7 bases of the junction unmatched. CDR3 region: CASSYDRVNNEQFF. CDR3 coding DNA: TGTGCCAGCAGCTACGACAGGGTGAATAATGAGCAGTTCTTC.

The chain joins TRBV2 to TRBJ1-1; 7 positions agree with TRBD1. The CDR3 is made up of 11 amino acids. CDR1 is SNHLY, CDR2 FYNNEI, per germline. Trimming at V came to 6 bases and at J to 11 bases, leaving 6 bases not matched to a gene. This chain's CDR3 is CASSETGSAFF. CDR3 DNA sequence: TGTGCCAGCAGCGAGACAGGGTCGGCTTTCTTT.

This clonotype has a count of ten or more. The rearrangement links TRBV29-1 to TRBJ2-2; TRBD2 matches 8 bases. Trimming took 4 bases from V and 0 from J; bases not matched to a gene: 1. Germline V gene data show CDR1 as SQVTM and CDR2 as ANQGSEA. The CDR3 length is 14 residues. This CDR3 is CSVVSGTNTGELFF. DNA of the CDR3: TGCAGCGTTGTTAGCGGGACGAACACCGGGGAGCTGTTTTTT.

Only one count was recorded for this clonotype. This chain connects TRBV7-9 to TRBJ2-3, with TRBD1 identical over 7 bases. V was pared by 6 bases and J by 6 bases, with 3 bases of the junction left unmatched. This CDR3 has 12 amino acids. The germline V gene encodes CDR1 SEHNR and CDR2 FQNEAQ (reference sequence). This CDR3 is CASRRGLDTQYF. CDR3 bases: TGTGCCAGCAGGAGGGGGCTGGATACGCAGTATTTT.

In its sample, this clonotype was seen a few times. This rearrangement joins TRBV6-2 or TRBV6-3 to TRBJ2-7, with 7 bases aligning to TRBD2. Per germline, CDR1 MNHEY and CDR2 SVGEGT. The CDR3 length is 13 residues. The V gene end was trimmed by 5 bases and the J gene end by 2 bases; junction bases not matched to a gene: 3. Written as DNA, the CDR3 is TGTGCCAGCAGTCGGGACTACCCCTACGAGCAGTACTTC. This codes for CASSRDYPYEQYF.

The V call is TRBV5-1, the J call TRBJ2-2, with 7 bases that match TRBD2. This CDR3 has 14 residues. Germline V CDR1 and CDR2: SGHRS, YFSETQ. The V segment lost 6 bases and the J segment 5 bases; nucleotides outside the gene matches: 7. CDR3 DNA: TGCGCCAGCACCGTAGCGGGCGGTACCGGGGAGCTGTTTTTT. It encodes CASTVAGGTGELFF.

This clonotype was counted only a few times. This chain joins TRBV25-1 and TRBJ2-7; the D gene is possibly TRBD2 (6 bases). The V gene's germline CDR1 is MGHDK and CDR2 SYGVNS. This CDR3 is built from 13 residues. Trimming cost V 4 bases and J 3 bases, with 10 bases left between them. The CDR3 protein is CASSAGVFYEQYF. DNA of the CDR3: TGTGCCAGCAGTGCGGGGGTCTTCTACGAGCAGTACTTC.

The chain is built from TRBV28 and TRBJ1-5, with D uncertain. Germline assignment: CDR1 MDHEN and CDR2 SYDVKM. Trimming stripped 1 base from V and 6 bases from J, with 10 bases between. The CDR3 length is 14 residues. The CDR3 here is CASSLYKEVQPQHF. The CDR3 nucleotides read TGTGCCAGCAGTTTATACAAGGAGGTTCAGCCCCAGCATTTT.

The CDR3 region is CATSDGSGSGNEQFF. The CDR3 nucleotides read TGTGCCACCAGTGATGGTAGCGGGAGCGGCAATGAGCAGTTCTTC. The chain uses TRBV24-1 and TRBJ2-1; 9 bases are a match to TRBD2. In germline, CDR1 is KGHDR, CDR2 SFDVKD. The CDR3 has 15 amino acids. V was pared by 3 bases and J by 6 bases, with 5 bases of the junction left unmatched.

This clonotype was counted a few times. This chain uses TRBV27 with TRBJ1-6; D remains unclear. The CDR3 runs 14 residues. Trimming stripped 3 bases from V and 5 bases from J, with 8 bases between. The germline CDR1 and CDR2 sequences are MNHEY and SMNVEV (reference sequence). The CDR3 protein is CASSFHGDNSPLHF. CDR3 nucleotide sequence: TGTGCCAGCAGTTTCCACGGGGATAATTCACCCCTCCACTTT.

This clonotype was detected ten times or more. V usage is TRBV29-1 and J usage is TRBJ2-1, with unresolved D. The germline V and J ends were trimmed by 6 bases and 5 bases, with 14 bases remaining between them. Germline lookup yields CDR1 SQVTM and CDR2 ANQGSEA. The CDR3 length is 13 residues. This CDR3 is CSVRIGINNEQFF. The CDR3 DNA is TGCAGCGTCCGAATAGGGATAAACAATGAGCAGTTCTTC.

This chain connects TRBV4-3 to TRBJ2-1; D unresolved. The germline V gene encodes CDR1 LGHNA and CDR2 YSLEER. CDR3 length: 16 amino acids. Deletions cut 4 bases from V and 0 bases from J, with 13 bases between. The CDR3 spells CASSRKSARSYNEQFF. In nucleotides, the CDR3 is TGCGCCAGCAGCCGCAAGAGCGCGCGCTCCTACAATGAGCAGTTCTTC.

The chain combines TRBV6-2 or TRBV6-3 with TRBJ2-7; weak D call: TRBD1 (5 bases). Trimming cost V 4 bases and J 3 bases, with 10 bases left between them. Per germline, CDR1 MNHEY and CDR2 SVGEGT. The CDR3 loop spans 13 amino acids. DNA for the CDR3: TGTGCCAGCAGTTTCCAGGGTGACTACGAGCAGTACTTC. It codes for CASSFQGDYEQYF.

The chain joins TRBV7-2 to TRBJ2-3, with 10 bases that match TRBD2. The length of the CDR3 is 16 residues. Losses at the gene ends were 3 bases for V and 4 bases for J; bases not matched to a gene: 7. CDR1 is SGHTA and CDR2 is FQGNSA in the germline V gene. CDR3 bases: TGTGCCAGCAGCTTCCCGGGACTAGCGATTGCAGATACGCAGTATTTT. Residues: CASSFPGLAIADTQYF. Variable domain in full (rest from reference TRBV7-2 and TRBJ2-3): GAGVSQSPSNKVTEKGKDVELRCDPISGHTALYWYRQSLGQGLEFLIYFQGNSAPDKSGLPSDRFSAERTGGSVSTLTIQRTQQEDSAVYLCASSFPGLAIADTQYFGPGTRLTVL.

The chain combines TRBV20-1 with TRBJ2-7, with D maybe TRBD2 (6 bases). This CDR3 is built from 12 residues. Germline V gene data show CDR1 as DFQATT and CDR2 as SNEGSKA (reference sequence). The V gene lost 4 bases and the J gene lost 3 bases, with 10 bases spanning the gap. This chain's CDR3 is CSATPGGYEQYF. CDR3 bases: TGCAGTGCTACCCCCGGGGGCTACGAGCAGTACTTC.

There are a few counts of this clonotype. The rearrangement links TRBV25-1 to TRBJ2-4; 7 bases agree with TRBD2. V trimming: 0 bases; J trimming: 8 bases; junction bases outside the gene matches: 13. CDR1 is MGHDK and CDR2 is SYGVNS in the germline V gene. There are 17 residues in the CDR3. The CDR3 loop reads CASSEYASGESMDIQYF. The CDR3 nucleotides read TGTGCCAGCAGTGAATATGCTAGCGGTGAGAGTATGGACATTCAGTACTTC.

This chain connects TRBV6-5 to TRBJ2-5; perhaps TRBD2 as D (5 bases). Trimming took off 8 bases at V and 5 bases at J, with 9 bases between the two ends. CDR3 length: 11 residues. Germline-derived CDR1 and CDR2 are MNHEY and SVGAGI. The CDR3 sequence: CASEGGETQYF. The CDR3 coding sequence is TGTGCCAGCGAGGGTGGGGAGACCCAGTACTTC.

The chain is built from TRBV12-3 or TRBV12-4 and TRBJ1-2, with 8 positions matching TRBD1. The CDR3 runs 13 residues. After removal of 4 bases from V and 8 bases from J, the junction contained 6 bases not matched to a gene. The CDR3 is CASSSGQGSGYTF. CDR3 nucleotides: TGTGCCAGCAGTTCAGGACAGGGTTCGGGCTACACCTTC.